Shown below are 28 T cell receptor beta chains from a single sample sequenced in a study of vaccination and CD4 T cells after COVID-19. The Oncomine TCR Beta short-read assay was applied to DNA of cultured CD4+ T cells. TCRdb ran MiXCR on the PCR reads and lists one entry per CDR3 protein. The sample has around 18,000 distinct CDR3 sequences; 35% to 40% are singletons. These TCRs' antigens remain unknown. Treatment denoted: roughly 11-day PBMC culture with coronavirus spike peptide pools or control peptides (ViraFEST assay). Sequencing was carried out using CD4+ T cells from blood, cultured in vitro. The source of these receptors is a human donor who had recovered from COVID-19.

This clonotype was seen a few times. The rearrangement uses TRBV7-2 and TRBJ2-2; 9 bases agree with TRBD2. The CDR3 extends over 15 amino acids. V lost 5 bases to trimming and J lost 1 base; unmatched junction nucleotides: 2. The germline V gene has CDR1 SGHTA and CDR2 FQGNSA. CDR3 sequence: CASSPSGVNTGELFF. DNA for the CDR3: TGTGCCAGCAGCCCTAGCGGGGTGAACACCGGGGAGCTGTTTTTT.

The chain is built from TRBV11-2 and TRBJ2-1, with 16 bases aligning to TRBD2. V dropped 3 bases and J dropped 5; count of bases not matched to a gene: 10. Germline V gene lookup returns CDR1 SGHAT and CDR2 FQNNGV. This CDR3 is built from 19 residues. CDR3 residues: CASSLTGTSGRASDNEQFF. The CDR3 nucleotides read TGTGCCAGCAGCTTGACCGGGACTAGCGGGAGGGCCTCAGACAATGAGCAGTTCTTC.

This clonotype has just a few counts. The chain couples TRBV20-1 to TRBJ2-7, with TRBD2 matching over 9 bases. CDR3 size: 12 residues. The germline gives CDR1 DFQATT, CDR2 SNEGSKA (reference sequence). With V trimmed by 8 bases and J by 5 bases, 7 bases remained unmatched. CDR3 amino acids: CSTAGGRDEQYF. CDR3 nucleotides: TGCAGTACGGCGGGAGGGCGCGACGAGCAGTACTTC.

This clonotype was seen more than once but under ten times. The chain joins TRBV6-2 or TRBV6-3 to TRBJ2-3, with a possible D match to TRBD2 (5 bases). In germline, CDR1 is MNHEY, CDR2 SVGEGT. V was shortened by 5 bases and J by 2 bases, with 14 bases between the two germline ends. This CDR3 is 15 amino acids long. This chain's CDR3 is CASSAGWEHTDTQYF. CDR3 coding DNA: TGTGCCAGCAGTGCGGGCTGGGAGCACACAGATACGCAGTATTTT.

The gene calls are TRBV7-9 and TRBJ1-6; no reliable D call. The CDR3 has 12 residues. Germline V lookup: CDR1 SEHNR, CDR2 FQNEAQ (reference sequence). Trimming took 5 bases from V and 10 from J, leaving 9 bases between them. The CDR3 region is CASSHSDSPLHF. The CDR3 DNA sequence: TGTGCCAGCAGCCACAGTGACTCACCCCTCCACTTT.

The rearrangement links TRBV27 to TRBJ2-1; D might be TRBD1 or TRBD2, each matching 5 bases. Trimming stripped 2 bases from V and 2 bases from J, with 10 bases between. There are 15 residues in the CDR3. Per the germline V gene, CDR1 is MNHEY and CDR2 is SMNVEV (reference sequence). CDR3 DNA sequence: TGTGCCAGCAGTTTAGGGGGACCCACCTACAATGAGCAGTTCTTC. Its translation: CASSLGGPTYNEQFF.

DNA of the CDR3: TGCGCCAGCTCAGGGGGCGTTCTGGGAGATACGCAGTATTTT. Translating it yields CASSGGVLGDTQYF. This chain uses TRBV5-1 with TRBJ2-3, with 8 bases lining up with TRBD1. This CDR3 is 14 amino acids long. Looked up from germline, CDR1 is SGHRS and CDR2 is YFSETQ. The trim removed 7 bases at V and 5 bases at J, leaving 9 bases unmatched.

This sequence joins TRBV18 and TRBJ2-5, with D perhaps matching TRBD1 (6 bases). CDR1 is KGHSH, CDR2 LQKENI, per germline. The length of the CDR3 is 15 residues. V dropped 3 bases and J dropped 7 bases, with 18 bases sitting between them. The CDR3 coding sequence is TGTGCCAGCTCACCCTCGGGACAAACCAAGACGACCCAGTACTTC. This translates into CASSPSGQTKTTQYF.

This clonotype was observed a handful of times. The rearrangement joins TRBV7-9 to TRBJ1-6; 8 bases align to TRBD1. The CDR3 spans 14 residues. Trimming took 6 bases from V and 9 from J; bases not matched to a gene: 7. Germline V lookup: CDR1 SEHNR, CDR2 FQNEAQ (reference sequence). The DNA of the CDR3 is TGTGCCAGCAGTATCGGACAGGGAAGTTCACCCCTCCACTTT. This translates into CASSIGQGSSPLHF.

The chain joins TRBV6-1 to TRBJ2-7; TRBD2 agrees at 7 bases. Trimming cost V 0 bases and J 1 base; bases outside gene matches: 6. CDR1 and CDR2 from the germline V gene are MNHNS and SASEGT. This CDR3 has 16 amino acids. The CDR3 nucleotides read TGTGCCAGCAGTGAAGCGCCAGAGGGAGGGTCCTACGAGCAGTACTTC. It encodes CASSEAPEGGSYEQYF.

The rearrangement uses TRBV2 and TRBJ2-2; 8 bases agree with TRBD1. This CDR3 has 18 residues. J gave up 2 bases and V 2 bases, and 10 bases lay outside the gene matches. CDR1 is SNHLY, CDR2 FYNNEI, per germline. The CDR3 is CASSEPGQGSGNTGELFF. CDR3 nucleotide sequence: TGTGCCAGCAGTGAACCCGGACAGGGCTCGGGAAACACCGGGGAGCTGTTTTTT.

The chain uses TRBV10-3 and TRBJ1-2; D may be TRBD1 (6 bases). Trimming removed 4 bases at V and 0 bases at J, with 6 bases between. The CDR3 consists of 13 residues. Germline V gives CDR1 ENHRY, CDR2 SYGVKD. The CDR3 DNA sequence: TGTGCCATCAGTGGACAGGCTAACTATGGCTACACCTTC. It encodes CAISGQANYGYTF.

DNA for the CDR3: TGTGCCAGCTCACCACCGGGGCCCGAGCAGTACTTC. Amino acids: CASSPPGPEQYF. The V gene is TRBV18, the J gene TRBJ2-7; D possibly corresponds to TRBD1 (5 bases). The germline V gene has CDR1 KGHSH and CDR2 LQKENI. Trimming removed 0 bases at V and 6 bases at J, with 6 bases between. The CDR3 length is 12 residues.

The chain links TRBV27 to TRBJ1-6; D may be TRBD1 (6 bases). CDR1 and CDR2 (germline): MNHEY, SMNVEV (reference sequence). The length of the CDR3 is 15 residues. V was cut by 2 bases and J by 8 bases, with 13 bases left in between. CDR3 in DNA: TGTGCCAGCAGTTTAACAGGGTCGAGTGATTCACCCCTCCACTTT. Protein product: CASSLTGSSDSPLHF.

The V gene is TRBV19, the J gene TRBJ2-2, with D possibly being TRBD1 or TRBD2 (5 bases each). CDR3 size: 16 residues. In germline, CDR1 is LNHDA, CDR2 SQIVND (reference sequence). V was trimmed by 2 bases and J by 5 bases, leaving 15 bases between them. The CDR3 here is CASSIPGRSLTGELFF. The CDR3 DNA reads as TGTGCCAGTAGTATACCGGGACGGAGCCTGACCGGGGAGCTGTTTTTT.

The sample holds a few counts of this clonotype. This rearrangement joins TRBV7-9 to TRBJ2-7; a weak D match, TRBD2 (5 bases). The V end lost 1 base, the J end lost 4 bases, and 11 bases lay between the germline ends. This CDR3 region has 14 residues. Germline CDR1 and CDR2: SEHNR and FQNEAQ (reference sequence). In nucleotides, the CDR3 is TGTGCCAGCAGCTTAGGTTGGGAGCCGTACGAGCAGTACTTC. This gives the protein CASSLGWEPYEQYF.

In its sample, this clonotype is medium-sized. This rearrangement joins TRBV28 to TRBJ2-5; TRBD2 matches 10 bases. The CDR3 loop spans 17 amino acids. Germline V gene sequence: CDR1 MDHEN, CDR2 SYDVKM. V was pared by 3 bases and J by 2 bases, with 9 bases of the junction left unmatched. Here the CDR3 reads CASSLSSGRGRQETQYF. As DNA, the CDR3 is TGTGCCAGCAGTTTGTCTAGCGGGAGAGGCCGGCAAGAGACCCAGTACTTC.

The CDR3 DNA reads as TGTGCCAGCAGTGCCCGGGACAGACACCAAGAGACCCAGTACTTC. Protein: CASSARDRHQETQYF. This chain joins TRBV28 and TRBJ2-5; 7 bases are a match to TRBD1. CDR1 and CDR2 from the germline V gene are MDHEN and SYDVKM. The CDR3 sequence is 15 residues long. Losses at the gene ends were 5 bases for V and 0 bases for J; bases not matched to a gene: 6. Supplemented by reference TRBV28 and TRBJ2-5, the full variable domain reads DVKVTQSSRYLVKRTGEKVFLECVQDMDHENMFWYRQDPGLGLRLIYFSYDVKMKEKGDIPEGYSVSREKKERFSLILESASTNQTSMYLCASSARDRHQETQYFGPGTRLLVL.

This chain uses TRBV20-1 with TRBJ1-1; 7 bases align to TRBD1. The V segment lost 3 bases and the J segment 4 bases; nucleotides outside the gene matches: 5. This CDR3 spans 13 amino acids. From germline, CDR1 is DFQATT and CDR2 SNEGSKA (reference sequence). CDR3 residues: CSASEQGITEAFF. The CDR3 DNA sequence: TGCAGTGCTAGCGAACAGGGGATCACTGAAGCTTTCTTT.

In DNA form, the CDR3 reads TGTGCCAGCAGCGCGAGACAGGGAAAGGGCTACGAGCAGTACTTC. Translated, it gives CASSARQGKGYEQYF. The V and J genes are TRBV6-2 or TRBV6-3 and TRBJ2-7, with 7 bases lining up with TRBD1. The CDR3 contains 15 residues. V lost 6 bases, J lost 3 bases, and 11 bases stayed unmatched. Looked up from germline, CDR1 is MNHEY and CDR2 is SVGEGT.

The chain is built from TRBV5-1 and TRBJ1-1, with D unclear. V dropped 0 bases and J dropped 3 bases, with 9 bases sitting between them. The CDR3 runs 14 residues. Looked up from germline, CDR1 is SGHRS and CDR2 is YFSETQ. CDR3 sequence (DNA): TGCGCCAGCAGCTTGGTCGATACGTACACTGAAGCTTTCTTT. Protein sequence: CASSLVDTYTEAFF.

This clonotype was recorded a few times. The rearrangement links TRBV20-1 to TRBJ1-3; the D is unclear. The CDR3 sequence is 14 residues long. The germline gives CDR1 DFQATT, CDR2 SNEGSKA (reference sequence). Between the trimmed V and J ends, which lost 3 bases and 0 bases, there was a span of 9 bases. The DNA for the CDR3 is TGCAGTGCTAGCACAGAACTCTCTGGAAACACCATATATTTT. As protein: CSASTELSGNTIYF.

This clonotype occurred a few times. The rearrangement joins TRBV7-8 to TRBJ1-5; no definite D call. Trimming cost V 1 base and J 0 bases, with 7 bases left between them. This CDR3 is built from 15 residues. Germline V gene sequence: CDR1 SGHVS, CDR2 FQNEAQ. The CDR3 DNA reads as TGTGCCAGCAGCTTAGAGAAGTATAGCAATCAGCCCCAGCATTTT. Translation: CASSLEKYSNQPQHF.

As regards this clonotype: This may come from a read error, since a much larger clone is one base off. The CDR3 spells CNARDLAGDTGELFF. The CDR3 nucleotides read TGCAATGCTAGAGATCTAGCGGGAGACACCGGGGAGCTGTTTTTT. The chain has TRBV20-1 and TRBJ2-2; 10 bases fit TRBD2. CDR3 size: 15 residues. CDR1 and CDR2 from the germline V gene are DFQATT and SNEGSKA (reference sequence).

The J gene is TRBJ2-2, the V gene TRBV7-6; D perhaps matches TRBD2 (5 bases). V was trimmed by 8 bases and J by 5 bases, leaving 21 bases between them. The CDR3 consists of 16 residues. Germline V gene sequence: CDR1 SGHVS, CDR2 FNYEAQ. The CDR3 loop reads CASGADRGFRTGELFF. For the CDR3, the DNA is TGTGCCAGCGGCGCAGATCGGGGATTCAGGACCGGGGAGCTGTTTTTT.

This clonotype was counted between two and nine times. J is TRBJ1-6 and V is TRBV20-1; 8 nucleotides align to TRBD1. After removal of 0 bases from V and 9 bases from J, the junction contained 7 bases not matched to a gene. CDR1 is DFQATT, CDR2 SNEGSKA, per germline (reference sequence). CDR3 size: 15 residues. The CDR3 DNA reads as TGCAGTGCTAGAGACCCTAGGCAGGGGGCTTCACCCCTCCACTTT. Protein: CSARDPRQGASPLHF.

This clonotype has just a few counts. V and J are TRBV7-2 and TRBJ2-5; TRBD2 might be the D (6 bases). The V end lost 6 bases, the J end lost 1 base, and 9 bases lay between the germline ends. CDR1 and CDR2 (germline): SGHTA, FQGNSA. CDR3 length: 13 residues. The CDR3, as DNA: TGTGCCAGCAGGAGGGACTCCCAAGAGACCCAGTACTTC. Amino acids: CASRRDSQETQYF.

V gene TRBV11-2 combines with J gene TRBJ1-3; the D gene is possibly TRBD1 (5 bases). Trimming took 4 bases from V and 0 from J, leaving 13 bases between them. The CDR3 has 16 residues. The V gene's germline CDR1 is SGHAT and CDR2 FQNNGV. The CDR3 sequence: CASSSSQAPSGNTIYF. In nucleotides, the CDR3 is TGTGCCAGCAGCTCGTCACAGGCCCCCTCTGGAAACACCATATATTTT.